This T cell receptor (beta chain) was obtained from a study of blood T cell repertoires in COVID-19. About the study: The study drew acute and convalescent COVID-19 samples from the United States, Italy and Spain. The analysed material was cDNA or gDNA that came from T cells, B-cell-depleted T cells, or PBMCs.

Germline CDR1 and CDR2: GTSNPN and SVGIG (reference sequence). The V end was cut by 2 bases, the J end by 7 bases, with 17 bases between. The CDR3 has 14 residues. In the authors' methods: For nucleated cells, counts were estimated from reference gene primer amplification. The repertoire was sequenced with immunoSEQ multiplex PCR; TCRdb's copy has only in-frame clones and lacks some. V, J and clone size are taken as reported in that table, and D and trimming were inferred from the DNA itself. The table includes around 280,000 clones, approximately 90% detected once. This clone is a singleton in its sample.

This clonotype originated in a woman aged 45-65 years who had recovered from COVID-19. The V call is TRBV30, the J call TRBJ1-2, with D perhaps matching TRBD1 (5 bases). Input material: peripheral blood. Here the CDR3 DNA reads TGTGCCTGGAGTTGGGGTCGGGGGTCTGGTGGCTACACCTTC. Its protein product is CAWSWGRGSGGYTF.